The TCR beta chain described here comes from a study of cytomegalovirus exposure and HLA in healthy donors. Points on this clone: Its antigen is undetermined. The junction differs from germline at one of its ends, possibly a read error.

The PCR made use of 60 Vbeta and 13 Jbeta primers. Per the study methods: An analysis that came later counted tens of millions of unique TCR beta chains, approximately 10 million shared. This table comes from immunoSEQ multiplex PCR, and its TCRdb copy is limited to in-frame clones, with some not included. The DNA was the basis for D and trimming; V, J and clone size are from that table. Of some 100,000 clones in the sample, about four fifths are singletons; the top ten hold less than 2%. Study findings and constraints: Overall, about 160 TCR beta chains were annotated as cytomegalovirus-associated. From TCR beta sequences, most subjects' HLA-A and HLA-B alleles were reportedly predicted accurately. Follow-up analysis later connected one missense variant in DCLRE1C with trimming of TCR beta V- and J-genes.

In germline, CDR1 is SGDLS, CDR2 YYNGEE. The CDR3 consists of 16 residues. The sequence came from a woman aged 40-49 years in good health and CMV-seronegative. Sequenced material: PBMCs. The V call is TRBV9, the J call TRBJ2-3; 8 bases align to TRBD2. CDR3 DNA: TGTGTCAGCAGCGGAACGGGACTAGGCGGTTTTGGTACGCAGTATTTT. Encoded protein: CVSSGTGLGGFGTQYF.